This T cell receptor (beta chain) was profiled in a study of cytomegalovirus exposure and HLA in healthy donors. General study points: Donors were assumed by presence/absence analyses to have roughly uniform sequencing depth. Follow-up analysis seemed to connect common viral pathogens with several of the most significant clusters identified.

As regards this clone: Its target is unknown.

The PCR employed 60 Vbeta primers together with 13 Jbeta primers. The repertoire was sequenced with immunoSEQ multiplex PCR; TCRdb's copy has only in-frame clones and lacks some. The table records about 94,000 clones, 74% of them present only once. Germline CDR1 SNHLY, CDR2 FYNNEI. This CDR3 has 14 amino acids. V lost 8 bases, J lost 4 bases, and 8 bases stayed unmatched. Sequenced material: PBMCs. The origin of this receptor is a man aged 25-45 years in good health and CMV-seropositive. The chain uses TRBV2 and TRBJ1-1, with 9 bases lining up with TRBD1. The chain's CDR3 is CASRTGGAGTEAFF. As DNA, the CDR3 is TGTGCCAGCCGCACAGGGGGCGCGGGCACTGAAGCTTTCTTT.